One sample yielded the 21 T cell receptor beta chains listed below, sequenced in a study of T cell clonality in common variable immunodeficiency. Clones were read by immunoSEQ multiplex PCR, and TCRdb kept only the in-frame ones, dropping some. The sample presents some 50,000 clones, none singletons. Sequencing was performed on peripheral blood mononuclear cells. Receptors originate from a person aged 18-70 years in good health.

This clone was detected ten times or more. The CDR3 goes on 3 residues after the read ends, and that part is filled in from the germline J gene. V and J are TRBV5-1 and TRBJ1-4; unclear D gene. Germline loops: CDR1 SGHRS, CDR2 YFSETQ. This CDR3 spans 17 amino acids. V was clipped by 4 bases and J by 8 bases, with 24 bases between them. Here the CDR3 reads CASSLIPTAGGREKLFF. The DNA read from the CDR3 is TGCGCCAGCAGCCTCATCCCGACGGCGGGAGGTCGCGAAAAA.

The sample holds a few counts of this clone. The read finishes 3 residues shy of the CDR3 end, and the germline J gene is used to complete it. The chain recombines TRBV13 with TRBJ2-3; no firm D call. The germline V gene has CDR1 PRHDT and CDR2 FYEKMQ (reference sequence). The length of the CDR3 is 18 residues. V was shortened by 1 base and J by 4 bases, with 21 bases between the two germline ends. The CDR3 sequence is CASSLDVFPLLSADTQYF. CDR3 bases read: TGTGCCAGCAGCTTAGATGTGTTCCCATTATTAAGCGCAGATACG.

This clone was observed many times. The CDR3 extends 3 residues past the end of the read, so its final part is completed from the germline J gene. The genes are TRBV20-1 and TRBJ1-5; D is unclear. The CDR3 extends over 13 amino acids. Germline V gene data show CDR1 as DFQATT and CDR2 as SNEGSKA (reference sequence). The V end was cut by 2 bases, the J end by 5 bases, with 10 bases between. CDR3 amino acids: CSARIRTDQPQHF. Partial CDR3 DNA: TGCAGTGCTAGAATTCGTACGGATCAGCCC.

This clone was seen more than once but under ten times. Incomplete CDR3 DNA: TGTGCCAGTAGTCCAGACAGGGGGCGGTTCAATGGC. Its translation: CASSPDRGRFNG. The full-length CDR3 reads as CASSPDRGRFNGYTF. The genes are TRBV19 and TRBJ1-2; 10 bases match TRBD1. The read comes to an end 3 residues before the CDR3 does, leaving the germline J gene to fill in the end. This CDR3 contains 15 residues. The V segment lost 5 bases and the J segment 6 bases; nucleotides outside the gene matches: 9. In germline, CDR1 is LNHDA, CDR2 SQIVND (reference sequence). Based on the CDR3 plus reference TRBV19 and TRBJ1-2, the full variable domain is DGGITQSPKYLFRKEGQNVTLSCEQNLNHDAMYWYRQDPGQGLRLIYYSQIVNDFQKGDIAEGYSVSREKKESFPLTVTSAQKNPTAFYLCASSPDRGRFNGYTFGSGTRLTVV.

A few counts support this clone. The read ends 3 residues early relative to the CDR3; the germline J gene fills the gap. The J gene is TRBJ1-1, the V gene TRBV7-9, with D unresolved. V lost 0 bases and J lost 2, with 10 bases in between. Germline V gives CDR1 SEHNR, CDR2 FQNEAQ (reference sequence). The length of the CDR3 is 15 residues. The covered CDR3 bases are TGTGCCAGCAGCTTAGCTTACAGAAGAAACACTGAA. As protein: CASSLAYRRNTE. The whole CDR3 sequence is CASSLAYRRNTEAFF.

This clone was seen repeatedly, ten times or more. Coverage ceases 3 residues before the CDR3 finishes, and the germline J gene fills in the end. V usage is TRBV10-1 and J usage is TRBJ1-2; 8 bases are a match to TRBD1. Per the germline V gene, CDR1 is WNHNN and CDR2 is SYGVQD (reference sequence). This CDR3 comprises 13 residues. Trimming cost V 6 bases and J 6 bases; bases outside gene matches: 6. CDR3 loop: CASRTDRADGYTF. The covered CDR3 bases are TGCGCCAGCAGAACGGACAGGGCGGATGGC.

In this sample, this clone turned up many times. The CDR3 end is not reached by the read, which stops 3 residues before it; the germline J gene fills it in. The chain combines TRBV19 with TRBJ2-2, with 7 bases matching TRBD2. The CDR3 is made up of 15 amino acids. Trimming took 5 bases from V and 7 from J; bases not matched to a gene: 10. Germline V gene data show CDR1 as LNHDA and CDR2 as SQIVND (reference sequence). The CDR3 bases that were read are TGTGCCAGTAGTGTAAGCGGGGCGAGGGTCGGGGAG. Translated: CASSVSGARVGE. In full, the CDR3 reads CASSVSGARVGELFF. The full variable domain, completed using reference TRBV19 and TRBJ2-2, is DGGITQSPKYLFRKEGQNVTLSCEQNLNHDAMYWYRQDPGQGLRLIYYSQIVNDFQKGDIAEGYSVSREKKESFPLTVTSAQKNPTAFYLCASSVSGARVGELFFGEGSRLTVL.

Ten or more counts support this clone. Read sequence stops 3 residues before the CDR3 end, and the germline J gene provides the missing end. V gene TRBV7-3 combines with J gene TRBJ2-3; TRBD1 is a possible D gene (6 bases). This CDR3 contains 14 residues. With 2 bases removed from V and 5 bases from J, the gap between germline ends came to 11 bases. CDR1 and CDR2 (germline): SGHTA, FQGTGA. CDR3 region: CASSLASRGDTQYF. CDR3 DNA (partial): TGTGCCAGCAGCTTAGCCAGCAGGGGAGATACG.

This clone occurred many times. The read is 3 residues too short to cover the CDR3 end, so that end is filled in from the germline J gene. The rearrangement links TRBV13 to TRBJ2-7; TRBD2 agrees at 12 bases. This CDR3 spans 15 amino acids. J lost 6 bases, V lost 6 bases, and 9 bases had no gene match. CDR1 PRHDT and CDR2 FYEKMQ come from the germline V gene (reference sequence). CDR3 bases read: TGTGCCAGCAGAACCCTAGCGGGGGGGATAGGCGAG. It yields the protein CASRTLAGGIGE. The full CDR3 sequence reads CASRTLAGGIGEQYF.

This clone was counted ten times or more. The CDR3 extends 3 residues past the end of the read, so its final part is completed from the germline J gene. This chain uses TRBV29-1 with TRBJ2-5; D may be TRBD2 (6 bases). Looked up from germline, CDR1 is SQVTM and CDR2 is ANQGSEA. Deletions cut 8 bases from V and 0 bases from J, with 16 bases between. The CDR3 has 14 amino acids. CDR3 amino acids: CSLRGLDNQETQYF. CDR3 bases read: TGCAGCCTGCGGGGCTTAGATAACCAAGAGACC.

Many counts were recorded for this clone. The read halts 3 residues ahead of the CDR3 end, with the missing end drawn from the germline J gene. The chain has TRBV20-1 and TRBJ2-1; TRBD2 matches 12 bases. The V segment lost 4 bases and the J segment 3 bases; nucleotides outside the gene matches: 4. CDR1 is DFQATT and CDR2 is SNEGSKA in the germline V gene (reference sequence). The CDR3 runs 15 residues. CDR3 region: CSATLAGGFYNEQFF. Incomplete CDR3 DNA: TGCAGTGCTACGCTAGCGGGAGGGTTCTACAATGAG.

On this clone itself: The observed sequence ends 3 residues before the CDR3 terminus, with the missing tail filled in from the germline J gene. The V call is TRBV7-2, the J call TRBJ2-7; 9 positions agree with TRBD1. The CDR3 sequence is 13 residues long. The germline V gene has CDR1 SGHTA and CDR2 FQGNSA. V trimming: 5 bases; J trimming: 6 bases; junction bases outside the gene matches: 5. CDR3 residues: CASSPGTGPEQYF. The sequenced CDR3 bases are TGTGCCAGCAGCCCCGGGACAGGGCCCGAG.

This clone was found many times. The covered CDR3 bases are TGTGCCAGCAGCTGGGCTCTTGAAGATACG. Its protein is CASSWALEDT. The complete CDR3 reads CASSWALEDTQYF. The J gene is TRBJ2-3, the V gene TRBV5-4; no clear D gene. Read coverage stops 3 residues before the CDR3 terminus; the germline J gene supplies the remainder. V was cut by 3 bases and J by 5 bases, with 10 bases left in between. Germline-derived CDR1 and CDR2 are SGHNT and YYREEE (reference sequence). The CDR3 length is 13 residues.

This clone was seen at least ten times. The DNA ends 3 residues before the CDR3 does, and the rest of the CDR3 is filled in from the germline J gene. The rearrangement links TRBV20-1 to TRBJ2-7, with no clear D. V gave up 0 bases and J gave up 2 bases, with 14 bases separating them. Germline lookup yields CDR1 DFQATT and CDR2 SNEGSKA (reference sequence). This CDR3 is built from 15 residues. Partial CDR3 DNA: TGCAGTGCTAGAGATTTGGCAGGTGTCCCCTACGAG. Translated: CSARDLAGVPYE. The whole CDR3 reads CSARDLAGVPYEQYF.

This clone was seen many times. Coverage ceases 3 residues before the CDR3 finishes, and the germline J gene fills in the end. The J gene is TRBJ1-6, the V gene TRBV6-1; D is uncertain. Deletions cut 0 bases from V and 8 bases from J, with 5 bases between. CDR1 is MNHNS and CDR2 is SASEGT in the germline V gene. CDR3 length: 13 amino acids. The part of the CDR3 DNA that was read is TGTGCCAGCAGTGAAGCTCATGATTCACCC. Encoded protein: CASSEAHDSP. The entire CDR3 protein reads CASSEAHDSPLHF.

Many counts were recorded for this clone. The read comes to an end 3 residues before the CDR3 does, leaving the germline J gene to fill in the end. The V and J genes are TRBV19 and TRBJ2-1; the match to TRBD1 covers 7 bases. V dropped 4 bases and J dropped 8; count of bases not matched to a gene: 11. In germline, CDR1 is LNHDA, CDR2 SQIVND (reference sequence). The CDR3 totals 15 residues. The part of the CDR3 DNA that was read is TGTGCCAGTAGTACCCACAGGGGCCGAAGGGATGAG. It encodes CASSTHRGRRDE. The whole CDR3 reads CASSTHRGRRDEQFF.

This clone was observed at least ten times. From the germline J gene comes the end of the CDR3, since the read stops 3 residues before it. The rearrangement links TRBV7-2 to TRBJ1-4, with TRBD1 matching 9 bases. Germline V CDR1 and CDR2: SGHTA, FQGNSA. The V gene end was trimmed by 5 bases and the J gene end by 7 bases; junction bases not matched to a gene: 8. The CDR3 covers 15 residues. Partial CDR3 DNA: TGTGCCAGCAGCCCCTCGACAGGGGGAGTTGAAAAA. Its translation: CASSPSTGGVEK. The CDR3 as a whole reads CASSPSTGGVEKLFF.

As to this clone: With the read ending 3 residues before the CDR3 end, the germline J gene is used to fill in that end. The rearrangement uses TRBV2 and TRBJ1-4; weak D call: TRBD1 (6 bases). CDR1 is SNHLY, CDR2 FYNNEI, per germline. V shed 6 bases and J shed 5 bases, with 19 bases lying between them. The CDR3 contains 16 residues. This CDR3 is CASSYTVGGPNEKLFF. The sequenced CDR3 bases are TGTGCCAGCAGCTACACCGTCGGGGGGCCAAATGAAAAA.

This clone came up many times. The read falls 3 residues short of the CDR3 end, and the missing part is taken from the germline J gene. The chain couples TRBV14 to TRBJ2-1; 10 bases match TRBD2. Germline-derived CDR1 and CDR2 are SGHDN and FVKESK. With 1 base clipped from V and 0 bases from J, the junction kept 12 bases outside the gene matches. The CDR3 is 20 amino acids. The DNA read from the CDR3 is TGTGCCAGCAGCCAAGGAGGACTAGCGGTCCCAATTTCCTCCTACAATGAG. Amino acid sequence: CASSQGGLAVPISSYNE. The full CDR3 protein is CASSQGGLAVPISSYNEQFF.

This clone was picked up many times. The DNA ends 3 residues before the CDR3 does, and the rest of the CDR3 is filled in from the germline J gene. The V gene is TRBV7-8, the J gene TRBJ1-2; 8 nucleotides align to TRBD1. The CDR3 consists of 16 residues. Trimming cost V 6 bases and J 4 bases; bases outside gene matches: 13. Germline V lookup: CDR1 SGHVS, CDR2 FQNEAQ. The part of the CDR3 DNA that was read is TGTGCCAGCAGATATAAACAGGGGGTAAGCGTCTATGGC. This codes for CASRYKQGVSVYG. The whole CDR3 protein is CASRYKQGVSVYGYTF.

The table lists this clone with many counts. The CDR3 end is not reached by the read, which stops 3 residues before it; the germline J gene fills it in. The chain combines TRBV2 with TRBJ2-2, with D hard to call. This CDR3 comprises 14 residues. Deletions cut 4 bases from V and 5 bases from J, with 11 bases between. From germline, CDR1 is SNHLY and CDR2 FYNNEI. The covered CDR3 bases are TGTGCCAGCAGTGTCCAGCGAGAAACCGGGGAG. Amino acid sequence: CASSVQRETGE. The full-length CDR3 reads as CASSVQRETGELFF.